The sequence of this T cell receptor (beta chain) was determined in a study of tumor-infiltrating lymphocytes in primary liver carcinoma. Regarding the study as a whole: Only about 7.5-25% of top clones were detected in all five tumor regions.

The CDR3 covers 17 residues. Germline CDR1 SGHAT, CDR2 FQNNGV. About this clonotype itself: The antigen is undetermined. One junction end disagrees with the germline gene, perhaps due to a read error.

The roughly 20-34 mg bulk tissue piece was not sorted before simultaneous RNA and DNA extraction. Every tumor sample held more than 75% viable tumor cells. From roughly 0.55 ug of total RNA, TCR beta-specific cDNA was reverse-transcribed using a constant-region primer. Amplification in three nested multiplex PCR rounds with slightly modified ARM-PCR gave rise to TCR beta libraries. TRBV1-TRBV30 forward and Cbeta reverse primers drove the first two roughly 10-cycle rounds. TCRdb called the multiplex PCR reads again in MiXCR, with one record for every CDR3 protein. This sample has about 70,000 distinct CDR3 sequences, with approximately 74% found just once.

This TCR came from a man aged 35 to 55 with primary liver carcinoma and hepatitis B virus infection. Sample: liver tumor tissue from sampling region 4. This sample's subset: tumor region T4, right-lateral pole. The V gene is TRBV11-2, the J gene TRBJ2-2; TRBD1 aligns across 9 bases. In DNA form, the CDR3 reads TGTGCGAGCAGCTTTGATTGGGACAGGGTCGGCACCGGGGAGCTGTTATTT. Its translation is CASSFDWDRVGTGELLF.